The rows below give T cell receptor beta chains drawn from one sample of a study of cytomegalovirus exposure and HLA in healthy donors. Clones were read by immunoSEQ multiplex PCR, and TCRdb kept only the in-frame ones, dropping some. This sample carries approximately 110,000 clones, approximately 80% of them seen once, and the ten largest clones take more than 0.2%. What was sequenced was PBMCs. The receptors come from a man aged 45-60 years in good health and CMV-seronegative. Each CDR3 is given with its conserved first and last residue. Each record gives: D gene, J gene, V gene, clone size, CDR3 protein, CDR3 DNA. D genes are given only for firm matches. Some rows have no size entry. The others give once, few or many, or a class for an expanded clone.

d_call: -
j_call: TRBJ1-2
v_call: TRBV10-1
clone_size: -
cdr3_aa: CASSERGSDYGYTF
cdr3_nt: TGCGCCAGCAGTGAACGAGGGAGCGACTATGGCTACACCTTC

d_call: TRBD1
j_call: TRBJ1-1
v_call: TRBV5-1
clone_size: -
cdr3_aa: CASSLDRGLTEAFF
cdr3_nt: TGCGCCAGCAGCTTGGACAGGGGGCTCACTGAAGCTTTCTTT

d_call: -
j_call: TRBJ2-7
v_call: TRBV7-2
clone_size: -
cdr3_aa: CASSSSKGQSYEQYF
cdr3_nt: TGTGCCAGCAGCTCATCTAAAGGACAGTCCTACGAGCAGTACTTC

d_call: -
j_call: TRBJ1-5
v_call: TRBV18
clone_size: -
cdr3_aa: CASSHRSTDVQPQHF
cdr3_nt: TGTGCCAGCTCACACCGTTCGACAGATGTTCAGCCCCAGCATTTT

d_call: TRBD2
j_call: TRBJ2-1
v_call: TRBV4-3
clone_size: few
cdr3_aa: CASSPPGLPYNEQFF
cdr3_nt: TGCGCCAGCAGCCCCCCGGGACTACCATACAATGAGCAGTTCTTC

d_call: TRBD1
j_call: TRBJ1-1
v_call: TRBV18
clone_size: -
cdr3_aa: CASSPTWTGVITEAFF
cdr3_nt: TGTGCCAGCTCACCCACCTGGACAGGGGTCATCACTGAAGCTTTCTTT

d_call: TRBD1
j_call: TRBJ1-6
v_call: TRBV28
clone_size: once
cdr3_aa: CASSPGTGILSSYNSPLHF
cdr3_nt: TGTGCCAGCTCCCCCGGGACAGGGATTTTAAGCTCCTATAATTCACCCCTCCACTTT

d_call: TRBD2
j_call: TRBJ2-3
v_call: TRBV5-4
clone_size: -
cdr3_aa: CASTPLAGDTQYF
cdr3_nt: TGTGCCAGCACCCCCCTAGCGGGAGATACGCAGTATTTT

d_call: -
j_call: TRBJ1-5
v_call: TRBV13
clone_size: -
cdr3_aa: CASSLRRVGNQPQHF
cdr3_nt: TGTGCCAGCAGCTTACGCAGGGTGGGCAATCAGCCCCAGCATTTT

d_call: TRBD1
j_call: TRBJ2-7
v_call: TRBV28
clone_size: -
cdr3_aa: CASQSGQGGSEQYF
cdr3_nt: TGTGCCAGCCAATCGGGACAGGGGGGAAGCGAGCAGTACTTC

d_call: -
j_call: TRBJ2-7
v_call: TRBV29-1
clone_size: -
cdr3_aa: CSAARDTSSYEQYF
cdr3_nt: TGCAGCGCTGCCAGGGACACGAGCTCCTACGAGCAGTACTTC

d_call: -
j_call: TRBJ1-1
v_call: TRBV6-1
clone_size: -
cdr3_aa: CASSEAPGTEAFF
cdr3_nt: TGTGCCAGCAGTGAAGCGCCGGGAACTGAAGCTTTCTTT

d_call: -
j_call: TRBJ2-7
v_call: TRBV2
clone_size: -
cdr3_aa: CASRASSHEQYF
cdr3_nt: TGTGCCAGCAGAGCATCCTCCCACGAGCAGTACTTC

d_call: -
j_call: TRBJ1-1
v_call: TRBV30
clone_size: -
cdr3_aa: CAWSVDRTTEAFF
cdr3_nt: TGTGCCTGGAGTGTAGACAGAACCACTGAAGCTTTCTTT

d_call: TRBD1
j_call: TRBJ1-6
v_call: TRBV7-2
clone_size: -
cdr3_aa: CASSPGTGENSPLHF
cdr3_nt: TGTGCCAGCAGCCCCGGGACAGGGGAAAATTCACCCCTCCACTTT

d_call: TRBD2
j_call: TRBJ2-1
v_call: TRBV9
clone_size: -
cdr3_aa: CASSAGVRTSGDEQFF
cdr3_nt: TGTGCCAGCAGCGCCGGGGTTAGGACTAGCGGAGATGAGCAGTTCTTC

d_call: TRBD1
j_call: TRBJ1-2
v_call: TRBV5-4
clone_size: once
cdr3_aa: CASSRQGSYGYTF
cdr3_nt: TGTGCCAGCAGTCGACAGGGGAGCTATGGCTACACCTTC

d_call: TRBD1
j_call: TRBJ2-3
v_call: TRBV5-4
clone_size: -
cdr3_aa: CASSLDRGQVDTQYF
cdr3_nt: TGTGCCAGCAGTTTGGACAGGGGGCAGGTAGATACGCAGTATTTT

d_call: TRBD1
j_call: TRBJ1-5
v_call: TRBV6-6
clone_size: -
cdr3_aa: CACRPGQVENQPQHF
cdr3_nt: TGTGCCTGCCGTCCGGGACAGGTCGAGAATCAGCCCCAGCATTTT

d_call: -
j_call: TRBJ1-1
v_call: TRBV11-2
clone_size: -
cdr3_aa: CASSFGPVIRLNTEAFF
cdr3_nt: TGTGCCAGCAGCTTTGGCCCAGTGATACGATTGAACACTGAAGCTTTCTTT

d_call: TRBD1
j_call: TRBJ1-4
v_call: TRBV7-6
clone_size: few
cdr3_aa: CASSAEGTTGTEKLFF
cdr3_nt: TGTGCCAGCAGCGCAGAGGGAACGACAGGGACGGAAAAACTGTTTTTT

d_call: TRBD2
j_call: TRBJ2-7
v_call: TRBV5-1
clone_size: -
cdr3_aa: CAGSGTLRGGFYEQYF
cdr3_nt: TGCGCCGGCAGCGGTACTTTGCGGGGGGGCTTTTACGAGCAGTACTTC

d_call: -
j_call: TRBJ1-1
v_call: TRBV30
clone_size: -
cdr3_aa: CASQGRFF
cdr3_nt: TGTGCCTCCCAAGGGAGGTTCTTT

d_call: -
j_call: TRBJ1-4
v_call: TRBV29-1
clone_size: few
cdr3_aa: CSAQGWSNEKLFF
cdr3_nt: TGCAGCGCTCAGGGGTGGTCTAATGAAAAACTGTTTTTT

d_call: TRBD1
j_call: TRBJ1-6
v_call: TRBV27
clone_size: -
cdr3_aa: CASSRDRGAAYNSPLHF
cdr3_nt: TGTGCCAGCAGTCGAGACAGGGGAGCGGCCTATAATTCACCCCTCCACTTT

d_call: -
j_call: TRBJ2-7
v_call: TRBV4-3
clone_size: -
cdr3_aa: CASSPGLLEGYEQYF
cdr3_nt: TGCGCCAGCAGCCCGGGACTCCTTGAGGGCTACGAGCAGTACTTC

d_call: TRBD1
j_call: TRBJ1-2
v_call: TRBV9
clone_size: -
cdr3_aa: CASSVGLGQGNYGYTF
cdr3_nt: TGTGCCAGCAGCGTAGGCCTGGGACAGGGGAACTATGGCTACACCTTC

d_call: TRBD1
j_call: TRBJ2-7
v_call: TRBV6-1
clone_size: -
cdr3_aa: CASSEGTGDYEQYF
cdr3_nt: TGTGCCAGCAGTGAAGGGACAGGGGATTACGAGCAGTACTTC

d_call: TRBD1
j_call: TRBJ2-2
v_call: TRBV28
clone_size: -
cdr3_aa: CASSRRQGGTGELFF
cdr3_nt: TGTGCCAGCAGTCGTAGACAGGGGGGGACCGGGGAGCTGTTTTTT

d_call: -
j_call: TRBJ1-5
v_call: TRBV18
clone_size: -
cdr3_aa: CASSPPPGYDQPQHF
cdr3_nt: TGTGCCAGCTCACCACCGCCAGGGTACGATCAGCCCCAGCATTTT

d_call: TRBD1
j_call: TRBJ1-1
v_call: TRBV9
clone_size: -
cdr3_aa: CASSGSWTGDTEAFF
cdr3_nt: TGTGCCAGCAGCGGGAGTTGGACAGGGGACACTGAAGCTTTCTTT

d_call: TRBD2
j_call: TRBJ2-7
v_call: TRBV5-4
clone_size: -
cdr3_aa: CAAQRGTGEQYF
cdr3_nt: TGTGCCGCCCAGCGGGGGACGGGCGAGCAGTACTTC

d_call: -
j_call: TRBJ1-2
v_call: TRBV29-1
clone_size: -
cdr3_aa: CSVMDSQGYTF
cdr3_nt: TGCAGCGTTATGGACTCGCAGGGCTACACCTTC

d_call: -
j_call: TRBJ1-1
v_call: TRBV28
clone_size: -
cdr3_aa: CASSDPDSRPNTEAFF
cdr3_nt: TGTGCCAGCAGTGACCCGGACAGTCGCCCGAACACTGAAGCTTTCTTT

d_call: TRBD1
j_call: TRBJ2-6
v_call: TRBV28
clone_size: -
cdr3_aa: CASSRQGFSGANVLTF
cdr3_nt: TGTGCCAGCAGCCGACAGGGTTTCTCTGGGGCCAACGTCCTGACTTTC

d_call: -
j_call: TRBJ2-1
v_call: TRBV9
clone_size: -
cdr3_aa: CASSVVLGSTEQFF
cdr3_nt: TGTGCCAGCAGCGTTGTTTTGGGGAGCACTGAGCAGTTCTTC

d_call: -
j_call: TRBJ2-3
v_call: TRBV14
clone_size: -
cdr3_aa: CASSQDLNRATDTQYF
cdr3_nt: TGTGCCAGCAGCCAAGATCTGAACAGGGCGACGGATACGCAGTATTTT

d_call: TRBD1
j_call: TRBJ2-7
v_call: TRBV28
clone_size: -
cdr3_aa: CASRPDRVREQYF
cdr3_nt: TGTGCCAGCAGGCCAGACAGGGTAAGGGAGCAGTACTTC

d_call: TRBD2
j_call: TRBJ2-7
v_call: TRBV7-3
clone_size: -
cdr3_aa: CASSSASGRASEQYF
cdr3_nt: TGTGCCAGCAGCTCGGCTAGCGGGAGGGCCTCCGAGCAGTACTTC

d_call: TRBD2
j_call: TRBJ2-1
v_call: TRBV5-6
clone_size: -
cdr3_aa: CASILTSGRNNEQFF
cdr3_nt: TGTGCCAGCATCCTGACTAGCGGCCGCAACAATGAGCAGTTCTTC

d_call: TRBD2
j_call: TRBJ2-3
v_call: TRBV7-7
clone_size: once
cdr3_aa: CASSLGAGGVTDTQYF
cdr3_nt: TGTGCTAGCAGCTTAGGAGCGGGGGGAGTAACAGATACGCAGTATTTT

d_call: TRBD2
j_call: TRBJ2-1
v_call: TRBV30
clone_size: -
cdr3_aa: CAWTRGGSSYNEQFF
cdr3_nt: TGTGCCTGGACTCGGGGGGGGAGCTCCTACAATGAGCAGTTCTTC